This record covers a single T cell receptor beta chain. The sample comes from a study of control samples from healthy donors and cancer patients. Here immunoSEQ multiplex PCR was the method, and the copy in TCRdb shows in-frame clones only, minus some. The table has under 200,000 clones, roughly nine tenths seen once. CDR3 length: 11 amino acids. Between the trimmed V and J ends, which lost 6 bases and 3 bases, there was a span of 3 bases. The V gene is TRBV12-3 or TRBV12-4, the J gene TRBJ2-1, with D unresolved. Sequenced material: blood. The source is a woman in her twenties or thirties in good health. The CDR3 sequence is CASRYYNEQFF. DNA of the CDR3: TGTGCCAGCAGGTACTACAATGAGCAGTTCTTC.